The clone carrying this T cell receptor (beta chain) was picked up a small number of times. Other DNA sequences in this sample translate to the same CDR3. This record comes from a study of shared clonotypes between healthy human individuals. This table comes from immunoSEQ multiplex PCR, and its TCRdb copy is limited to in-frame clones, with some not included. The table lists around 1.9 million clones, just under 95% of them singletons. The CDR3 runs to 14 residues. V lost 6 bases, J lost 1 base, and 10 bases lay in between. In germline, CDR1 is MDHEN, CDR2 SYDVKM. Selected positively for CCR7 and CD45RO-negative, naive CD8 cells excluded terminally differentiated effector memory CD45RA+ cells.

Sequencing input: naive CD8+ T cells from PBMCs. The sequence came from a man younger than 35 in good health. Some clones in this sample may be carry-over from other donors' samples. J is TRBJ1-5 and V is TRBV28, with D perhaps matching TRBD1 (5 bases). The CDR3 reads CASRRPGSNQPQHF. The CDR3 DNA follows: TGTGCCAGCAGACGACCAGGGAGCAATCAGCCCCAGCATTTT.